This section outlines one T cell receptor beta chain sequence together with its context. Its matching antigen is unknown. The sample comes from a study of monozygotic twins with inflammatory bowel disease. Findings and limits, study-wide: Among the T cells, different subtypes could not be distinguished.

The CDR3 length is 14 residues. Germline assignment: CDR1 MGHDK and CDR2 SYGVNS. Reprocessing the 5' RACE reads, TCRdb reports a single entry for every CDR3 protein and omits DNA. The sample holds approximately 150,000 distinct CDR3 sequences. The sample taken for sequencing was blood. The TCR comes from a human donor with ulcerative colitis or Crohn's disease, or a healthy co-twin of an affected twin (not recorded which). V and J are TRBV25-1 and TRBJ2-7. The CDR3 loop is CASSERHLAYEQYF.